The TCR beta chain described here comes from a study of response to subunit inactivated influenza vaccine. Broader study findings: Researchers suggested that each seasonal influenza vaccination recruits few new T cells.

The germline V gene has CDR1 SGHNT and CDR2 YENEEA. The CDR3 is 14 amino acids. Trimming shortened V by 6 bases and J by 10 bases, and 22 bases separated the two germline ends. TCRdb re-called the RT-PCR reads through MiXCR, storing one row per CDR3 protein. The table includes roughly 700,000 distinct CDR3 sequences, around 14% detected once. This clonotype has a count of ten or more. Its antigen is unidentified. This sequence originates from a man aged 50 or older who received an inactivated influenza vaccine. Here the sequenced sample was PBMCs from blood, taken approximately 13 days after vaccination. The chain is built from TRBV11-3 and TRBJ2-7; D perhaps matches TRBD1 (6 bases). The CDR3 sequence is CASSYGSGTKTQYF. The CDR3, as DNA: TGTGCCAGCAGTTATGGGTCGGGGACAAAAACCCAGTACTTC.